The rows below give T cell receptor beta chains drawn from one sample of a study of CD8 T cells in ankylosing spondylitis. TCRdb passed the 5' RACE reads through MiXCR, listing each CDR3 protein once. The data contain about 800,000 distinct CDR3 sequences, about 11% of them singletons. The sample consisted of blood, either unsorted or a sorted T cell fraction (not recorded which). The receptors come from a male donor with ankylosing spondylitis. Each CDR3 is given with its conserved first and last residue. A D gene is named only where the DNA matches it firmly. Clone size, where shown, is once, few, many, or a class for clones that have expanded.

D gene	V gene	J gene	clone size	CDR3 DNA	CDR3 protein
-	TRBV29-1	TRBJ2-1	many	TGCAGCGTTGGTATCTATGAGCAGTTCTTC	CSVGIYEQFF
-	TRBV12-3/TRBV12-4	TRBJ2-2	many	TGTGCCAGCAGCCTGGCGGAGAGCACCGGGGAGCTGTTTTTT	CASSLAESTGELFF
-	TRBV7-8	TRBJ1-5	-	TGTGCCAGCAGCTTAGCGCTACAGGGTGGGAGTAGCAATCAGCCCCAGCATTTT	CASSLALQGGSSNQPQHF
-	TRBV4-2	TRBJ2-5	many	TGTGCCAGCAGCCAAGGGGCCGGCCAAGAGACCCAGTACTTC	CASSQGAGQETQYF
-	TRBV5-1	TRBJ1-1	few	TGCGCCAGCCATAATATGGGGGGCACTGAAGCTTTCTTT	CASHNMGGTEAFF
-	TRBV5-1	TRBJ2-1	-	TGCGCCAGCAGCCCCATCGCTAACGCCTACAATGAGCAGTTCTTC	CASSPIANAYNEQFF
-	TRBV29-1	TRBJ1-5	many	TGCAGCGCCGCCTTACAGGAGGATCAGCCCCAGCATTTT	CSAALQEDQPQHF
TRBD1	TRBV7-9	TRBJ2-3	-	TGTGCCAGCAGCTCCACCATTCGCAGGGGGAGCGCAGATACGCAGTATTTT	CASSSTIRRGSADTQYF
TRBD2	TRBV6-5	TRBJ2-1	few	TGTGCCAGCAGTTCACGTCCGGGACTAGTCTATAATGAGCAGTTCTTC	CASSSRPGLVYNEQFF
-	TRBV6-2/TRBV6-3	TRBJ2-2	-	TGTGCCAGCAGGGAGAGGGTGAACACCGGGGAGCTGTTTTTT	CASRERVNTGELFF
-	TRBV5-1	TRBJ1-6	few	TGCGCCAGCAGCCTCCCCCAGCCAGCACCCCTCCACTTT	CASSLPQPAPLHF
TRBD1	TRBV10-3	TRBJ2-5	many	TGTGCCATCAGAGGACAGGGACTTTTGACCCAGTACTTC	CAIRGQGLLTQYF
-	TRBV20-1	TRBJ2-3	many	TGCAGTGCTCCGGCTAGCACAGATACGCAGTATTTT	CSAPASTDTQYF
-	TRBV5-1	TRBJ2-1	few	TGCGCCAGCAGCTTGGCCAGCCCTGAGCAGTTCTTC	CASSLASPEQFF
TRBD2	TRBV20-1	TRBJ2-7	-	TGCAGTGCTAGAGATCACGCGGGAGGGCCTAACGAGCAGTACTTC	CSARDHAGGPNEQYF
-	TRBV5-1	TRBJ2-2	many	TGCGCCAGCAGCTTGACACAGAACACCGGGGAGCTGTTTTTT	CASSLTQNTGELFF
-	TRBV18	TRBJ1-6	many	TGTGCCAGCTCACCAACAGGACGTGATTCACCCCTCCACTTT	CASSPTGRDSPLHF
-	TRBV20-1	TRBJ1-1	few	TGCAGTGGTGACAGGAGGAACACTGAAGCTTTCTTT	CSGDRRNTEAFF
-	TRBV5-1	TRBJ2-3	few	TGCGCCAGCAGCTTGGCTGGTCAGGGTCCAGATACGCAGTATTTT	CASSLAGQGPDTQYF
-	TRBV6-1	TRBJ2-4	-	TGTGCCAGCAGTGAAACGGCGGGGAGTACCAAAAACATTCAGTACTTC	CASSETAGSTKNIQYF
-	TRBV6-2/TRBV6-3	TRBJ2-1	-	TGTGCCAGCAGTTACTCAGGGAGTTGGAATGAGCAGTTCTTC	CASSYSGSWNEQFF
-	TRBV20-1	TRBJ2-1	-	TGCAGTGCTAGGGGGCGACCCCCAAAGGGTCCCAATGAGCAGTTCTTC	CSARGRPPKGPNEQFF
TRBD1	TRBV5-1	TRBJ2-7	-	TGCGCCAGCAGCTCAGGACAGGGACCCTCCTACGAGCAGTACTTC	CASSSGQGPSYEQYF
TRBD1	TRBV7-2	TRBJ2-3	-	TGTGCCAGCAGCTTTGCTCGGACAGGGTCGCTCACAGATACGCAGTATTTT	CASSFARTGSLTDTQYF
-	TRBV24-1	TRBJ1-5	many	TGTGCCACCAGCGAGGGCAATCAGCCCCAGCATTTT	CATSEGNQPQHF
-	TRBV4-1	TRBJ2-3	-	TGCGCCAGCAGCCTCAACCGAGGCCCCGGGACAGATACGCAGTATTTT	CASSLNRGPGTDTQYF
TRBD2	TRBV12-3/TRBV12-4	TRBJ2-7	few	TGTGCCAGCAGCCTTACAGCGGGGGGGTCCTACGAGCAGTACTTC	CASSLTAGGSYEQYF
-	TRBV6-1	TRBJ2-1	many	TGTGCCAGCAGGCATCGTTATGTAAATGAGCAGTTCTTC	CASRHRYVNEQFF
-	TRBV7-2	TRBJ1-1	many	TGTGCCAGCAGTTTAGTGGTGGGGATGAACACTGAAGCTTTCTTT	CASSLVVGMNTEAFF
TRBD2	TRBV4-1	TRBJ2-7	-	TGCGCCAGCAGCCGAGCGGGACTTAGTAACTTCGAGCAGTACTTC	CASSRAGLSNFEQYF
-	TRBV4-2	TRBJ1-6	many	TGTGCCAGCAGCCAAGAGGGTGCAGGCACTAATTCACCCCTCCACTTT	CASSQEGAGTNSPLHF
TRBD2	TRBV20-1	TRBJ2-7	few	TGCAGTGCTAGAGATCCCCGGACTAGCGGGAGTCTATACGAGCAGTACTTC	CSARDPRTSGSLYEQYF
TRBD2	TRBV9	TRBJ2-7	few	TGTGCCAGCAGCGTAGACTTTGCGGGGGGTCCCTACGAGCAGTACTTC	CASSVDFAGGPYEQYF
-	TRBV27	TRBJ1-4	-	TGTGCCAGCAGCTACGGACTGACGGAAAAACTGTTTTTT	CASSYGLTEKLFF
-	TRBV10-3	TRBJ2-7	many	TGTGCCATCCATTCGGGGTTGTTGGGCGAGCAGTACTTC	CAIHSGLLGEQYF
-	TRBV6-6	TRBJ1-1	many	TGTGCCAGCAGTTACACCCGGACTGAAGCTTTCTTT	CASSYTRTEAFF
-	TRBV2	TRBJ1-1	-	TGTGCCAGCAGTAGCTCGCGGGGGAGCACTGAAGCTTTCTTT	CASSSSRGSTEAFF
-	TRBV4-3	TRBJ1-6	-	TGCGCCAGCAGCCAAGACTTACGGGCCCTTATTGATTCACCCCTCCACTTT	CASSQDLRALIDSPLHF
TRBD1	TRBV7-3	TRBJ1-1	-	TGTGCCAGCAGCTCTGGACAGGGACTAGAAGCTTTCTTT	CASSSGQGLEAFF
TRBD2	TRBV10-2	TRBJ2-4	many	TGCGCCAGCAGTCAAACCCGACTAGCGGGAGTCATTCAGTACTTC	CASSQTRLAGVIQYF
-	TRBV20-1	TRBJ1-3	many	TGCGGGGGAGGCCGGAGCTCTGGAAACACCATATATTTT	CGGGRSSGNTIYF
TRBD1	TRBV28	TRBJ2-7	few	TGTGCCAGCAGTTTACTGGGGACAGGGGGCCGCGAGCAGTACTTC	CASSLLGTGGREQYF
TRBD1	TRBV7-2	TRBJ1-2	few	TGTGCCAGCAGCTTAGGTCGGACAGGAAAAGATGGCTACACCTTC	CASSLGRTGKDGYTF
TRBD1	TRBV7-2	TRBJ1-1	-	TGTGCCAGCAGCTTAAGGGGGCAAGCCACTGAAGCTTTCTTT	CASSLRGQATEAFF
-	TRBV20-1	TRBJ2-7	many	TGCAGTGCTAGAGTCCCACTAGGCCTAGCCGAGCAGTACTTC	CSARVPLGLAEQYF
TRBD2	TRBV10-3	TRBJ2-3	few	TGTGCCATCAGCTTTAGCGGGAGGGATACAGATACGCAGTATTTT	CAISFSGRDTDTQYF
TRBD1	TRBV29-1	TRBJ2-3	few	TGCACCCTCTCCGGGGCAGGGGGTGAAGATACGCAGTATTTT	CTLSGAGGEDTQYF
-	TRBV6-5	TRBJ2-7	-	TGTGCCAGCAGTTACTCTGGGCGGGAAGACTACGAGCAGTACTTC	CASSYSGREDYEQYF